What follows are 12 T cell receptor beta chains derived from one specimen sequenced in a study of graft-versus-host responses after intestinal transplantation. Repertoires were generated with immunoSEQ multiplex PCR, while TCRdb's copy carries only in-frame clones and drops some. The table lists over 85,000 clones, around 93% of them singletons. For these receptors, no antigen is known. Sample: unstimulated CD8+ T cells sorted from spleen or lymph node cells, taken before intestinal transplant. These receptors were taken from a human donor who received an intestinal transplant.

The chain uses TRBV5-6 and TRBJ2-1; 10 nucleotides match TRBD2. CDR1 and CDR2 from the germline V gene are SGHDT and YYEEEE. The CDR3 loop spans 16 amino acids. With 3 bases clipped from V and 3 bases from J, the junction kept 6 bases outside the gene matches. The CDR3 loop is CASSSPLAGDYNEQFF. The CDR3 DNA reads as TGTGCCAGCAGCTCTCCTCTAGCGGGGGACTACAATGAGCAGTTCTTC.

The chain carries TRBV10-2 and TRBJ2-1; possibly TRBD2 for D (6 bases). The germline V gene has CDR1 WSHSY and CDR2 SAAADI. CDR3 length: 12 residues. Deletions cut 9 bases from V and 7 bases from J, with 13 bases between. CDR3 sequence (DNA): TGCGCCAGTAGGACTATTCCAAATGAGCAGTTCTTC. Protein sequence: CASRTIPNEQFF.

The sample holds a few counts of this clone. The V gene is TRBV21-1, the J gene TRBJ1-3; the table's D call, TRBD1, was not checked against the DNA. TRBV21-1 is marked as a pseudogene. This CDR3 is built from 16 residues. The DNA for the CDR3 is TGTGCCAGCAGCAAAGTGGACAGGGGCTCTGGAAACACCATATATTTT. Translating it yields CASSKVDRGSGNTIYF.

The CDR3 DNA reads as TGTGCCAGCAGCTTTTTCGGGAGCGGCTCCTACGAGCAGTACTTC. It yields the protein CASSFFGSGSYEQYF. V and J are TRBV13 and TRBJ2-7; D perhaps matches TRBD2 (6 bases). CDR1 PRHDT and CDR2 FYEKMQ come from the germline V gene (reference sequence). V lost 3 bases, J lost 0 bases, and 12 bases lay in between. The CDR3 consists of 15 residues.

The rearrangement joins TRBV11-3 to TRBJ1-1, with D unclear. Per germline, CDR1 SGHNT and CDR2 YENEEA. V was trimmed by 2 bases and J by 4 bases, leaving 8 bases between them. The CDR3 has 13 residues. The CDR3 loop is CASSLFGRTEAFF. The CDR3 DNA reads TGTGCCAGCAGCTTATTCGGTCGCACTGAAGCTTTCTTT.

J is TRBJ2-1 and V is TRBV7-9, with D uncertain. This CDR3 has 12 residues. The germline V gene has CDR1 SEHNR and CDR2 FQNEAQ (reference sequence). Deletions cut 6 bases from V and 6 bases from J, with 9 bases between. The CDR3 nucleotides are TGTGCCAGCAGTCAAAAGGTCAATGAGCAGTTCTTC. This codes for CASSQKVNEQFF.

The rearrangement joins TRBV28 to TRBJ2-7; 9 bases are shared with TRBD2. J lost 5 bases, V lost 3 bases, and 17 bases had no gene match. CDR1 is MDHEN and CDR2 is SYDVKM in the germline V gene. This CDR3 has 18 residues. CDR3 sequence reads: CASSFRGGRWLAGNEQYF. CDR3 DNA sequence: TGTGCCAGCAGTTTCCGCGGGGGGCGGTGGCTAGCGGGAAACGAGCAGTACTTC.

V usage is TRBV6-5 and J usage is TRBJ2-1; 10 bases align to TRBD2. The CDR3 totals 15 residues. V lost 2 bases to trimming and J lost 3 bases; unmatched junction nucleotides: 1. In germline, CDR1 is MNHEY, CDR2 SVGAGI. DNA of the CDR3: TGTGCCAGCAGTTACACTAGCGGGATCTACAATGAGCAGTTCTTC. This sequence encodes CASSYTSGIYNEQFF.

This clone was detected once. This rearrangement joins TRBV30 to TRBJ2-3; either TRBD1 or TRBD2 may fit D (5 bases each). The germline V gene has CDR1 GTSNPN and CDR2 SVGIG (reference sequence). The CDR3 spans 14 residues. Between the trimmed V and J ends, which lost 3 bases and 2 bases, there was a span of 12 bases. CDR3: CAWRGRGVTDTQYF. The CDR3 DNA reads TGTGCCTGGAGAGGACGAGGGGTCACAGATACGCAGTATTTT.

The V and J genes are TRBV7-9 and TRBJ2-1; D is undetermined. The length of the CDR3 is 15 residues. Germline V gene data show CDR1 as SEHNR and CDR2 as FQNEAQ (reference sequence). The V end lost 5 bases, the J end lost 2 bases, and 13 bases lay between the germline ends. The CDR3 DNA follows: TGTGCCAGCAGCCCCGTTAGAACTGCCTACAATGAGCAGTTCTTC. This codes for CASSPVRTAYNEQFF.

The chain carries TRBV19 and TRBJ2-1, with 10 bases identical to TRBD2. This CDR3 spans 20 amino acids. Germline trimming cut 3 bases from V and 0 bases from J; bases unmatched to any gene: 14. CDR1 is LNHDA, CDR2 SQIVND, per germline (reference sequence). CDR3 coding DNA: TGTGCCAGTAGTATGGTCTCTAGCGGGGGACTTAAAAGCTCCTACAATGAGCAGTTCTTC. Its protein is CASSMVSSGGLKSSYNEQFF. Full variable domain (missing parts from reference TRBV19 and TRBJ2-1): DGGITQSPKYLFRKEGQNVTLSCEQNLNHDAMYWYRQDPGQGLRLIYYSQIVNDFQKGDIAEGYSVSREKKESFPLTVTSAQKNPTAFYLCASSMVSSGGLKSSYNEQFFGPGTRLTVL.

This clone appeared a few times. V is TRBV6-5 and J is TRBJ1-2; D not certain. The V end was cut by 0 bases, the J end by 5 bases, with 13 bases between. The V gene's germline CDR1 is MNHEY and CDR2 SVGAGI. The CDR3 runs to 15 residues. CDR3 nucleotide sequence: TGTGCCAGCAGTTACTCGTCTACCCTTCGGTATGGCTACACCTTC. Translating it yields CASSYSSTLRYGYTF.